The subject of this entry is one TCR beta chain. Its antigen is currently unknown. This sample stems from a study of OX40 agonist ivuxolimab in advanced cancers. Study context: Across the patients, intravenous ivuxolimab was delivered every 2 weeks at 0.01 to 10 mg/kg. Therapy given before enrollment (anti-PD-1, anti-PD-L1 or anti-CTLA-4) was allowed, and over 35% had some. General study findings and limits: CD4+ and CD8+ T cells in blood underwent clonal expansion by week 6 at 0.1 to 3.0 mg/kg.

The assay was immunoSEQ multiplex PCR, and TCRdb's table has in-frame clones only and misses some. Counted here are 54,000 or so clones, roughly 84% occurring once; the ten biggest clones make up roughly 2%. The germline CDR1 and CDR2 sequences are SGHTA and FQGNSA. The CDR3 totals 14 residues. Trimming removed 6 bases at V and 0 bases at J, with 12 bases between. The V call is TRBV7-2, the J call TRBJ2-7; TRBD1 might be the D (6 bases). This specimen consisted of CD4+ or CD8+ T cells sorted from blood, obtained in a trial of the OX40 agonist ivuxolimab. This sequence originates from an adult with an advanced solid tumor such as melanoma, head and neck, liver or kidney cancer. The CDR3 loop is CASSPGTLSYEQYF. Here the CDR3 DNA reads TGTGCCAGCAGTCCCGGGACACTCTCCTACGAGCAGTACTTC.